These 15 T cell receptor beta chains originate from one sample sequenced in a study of vaccination and CD4 T cells after COVID-19. No cognate antigen is known for these TCRs. Documented treatment: roughly 10-day PBMC culture with coronavirus spike peptide pools or control peptides (ViraFEST assay). Sequencing of the DNA from cultured CD4+ T cells was carried out with the Oncomine TCR Beta short-read assay. TCRdb re-derived calls from the PCR reads in MiXCR, one entry per CDR3 protein. Here the sample spans around 9,600 distinct CDR3 sequences, around 49% being singletons. The sample was CD4+ T cells from blood, cultured in vitro. These receptor sequences come from a human donor who had recovered from COVID-19.

This clonotype was seen more than once but under ten times. The chain has TRBV12-3 or TRBV12-4 and TRBJ1-5; no reliable D call. The CDR3 has 14 residues. Trimming took off 0 bases at V and 6 bases at J, with 9 bases between the two ends. The CDR3, as DNA: TGTGCCAGCAGTTTAGCAGGGATTGGTCAGCCCCAGCATTTT. Translated, it gives CASSLAGIGQPQHF.

CDR3 bases: TGCGCCAGCAGCCGTGACAGCAGCTCTGGAAACACCATATATTTT. Amino acids: CASSRDSSSGNTIYF. V and J are TRBV5-1 and TRBJ1-3; D is possibly TRBD1 (5 bases). CDR1 SGHRS and CDR2 YFSETQ come from the germline V gene. The CDR3 sequence is 15 residues long. The ends were cut back, 4 bases at V and 0 bases at J, with 11 bases in the middle.

This clonotype was seen a handful of times. V usage is TRBV4-2 and J usage is TRBJ1-2, with D possibly matching TRBD1 (6 bases). Trimming took off 0 bases at V and 7 bases at J, with 9 bases between the two ends. CDR1 is LGHNA and CDR2 is YNFKEQ in the germline V gene. The CDR3 runs to 13 residues. The CDR3 DNA follows: TGTGCCAGCAGCCAAGATCAGGGGCTTGGCTACACCTTC. This translates into CASSQDQGLGYTF.

CDR3 DNA: TGTGCCAGCAGTGAAGGGTTATCGAGATCTACGACGCAGTACTTC. Its translation is CASSEGLSRSTTQYF. The chain uses TRBV2 and TRBJ2-7; no reliable D call. Trimming left V 1 base short and J 9 bases short, with 19 bases between. CDR3 length equals 15 residues. Germline lookup yields CDR1 SNHLY and CDR2 FYNNEI.

This chain uses TRBV5-4 with TRBJ2-5, with D possibly TRBD1 on 6 matching bases. V lost 5 bases, J lost 2 bases, and 16 bases lay in between. The length of the CDR3 is 15 residues. In germline, CDR1 is SGHNT, CDR2 YYREEE (reference sequence). The CDR3 bases are TGTGCCAGCAGACGCAGGGGAGAGGGGCAAGAGACCCAGTACTTC. Residues: CASRRRGEGQETQYF.

This chain uses TRBV7-9 with TRBJ1-1; D is unclear. CDR1 SEHNR and CDR2 FQNEAQ come from the germline V gene (reference sequence). The V gene lost 3 bases and the J gene lost 4 bases, with 12 bases spanning the gap. The CDR3 covers 14 residues. The CDR3 DNA sequence: TGTGCCAGCAGCTTGGTTAGCGTGGTCACTGAAGCTTTCTTT. Encoded protein: CASSLVSVVTEAFF.

Only a few counts were recorded for this clonotype. The chain employs TRBV27 and TRBJ1-5; D perhaps matches TRBD1 (5 bases). The germline V gene has CDR1 MNHEY and CDR2 SMNVEV (reference sequence). Deletions cut 6 bases from V and 0 bases from J, with 12 bases between. This CDR3 is 15 amino acids long. The CDR3 nucleotides are TGTGCCAGCAGGCTCGACAGCTATAGCAATCAGCCCCAGCATTTT. Translated, it gives CASRLDSYSNQPQHF.

In DNA form, the CDR3 reads TGTGCCAGCACCGCCGGAGCGGGAGCCTCCTACAATGAGCAGTTCTTC. This translates into CASTAGAGASYNEQFF. The rearrangement uses TRBV6-2 or TRBV6-3 and TRBJ2-1; TRBD2 matches 8 bases. The CDR3 contains 16 residues. CDR1 and CDR2 from the germline V gene are MNHEY and SVGEGT. The V segment lost 7 bases and the J segment 0 bases; nucleotides outside the gene matches: 8.

The rearrangement uses TRBV7-6 and TRBJ1-4, with D possibly matching TRBD1 (5 bases). Germline loops: CDR1 SGHVS, CDR2 FNYEAQ. V was cut by 5 bases and J by 0 bases, with 13 bases left in between. The CDR3 length is 16 residues. The CDR3: CASSRLTGATNEKLFF. CDR3 nucleotides: TGTGCCAGCAGCAGACTAACAGGTGCAACTAATGAAAAACTGTTTTTT. The whole variable domain, remainder taken from reference TRBV7-6 and TRBJ1-4, is GAGVSQSPRYKVTKRGQDVALRCDPISGHVSLYWYRQALGQGPEFLTYFNYEAQQDKSGLPNDRFSAERPEGSISTLTIQRTEQRDSAMYRCASSRLTGATNEKLFFGSGTQLSVL.

The chain has TRBV19 and TRBJ2-2, with TRBD2 as a possible D gene (5 bases). Germline V lookup: CDR1 LNHDA, CDR2 SQIVND (reference sequence). Trimming cost V 9 bases and J 4 bases, with 18 bases left between them. The CDR3 loop spans 15 amino acids. For the CDR3, the DNA is TGTGCCAGCCTAAACCGACCAGGAGGCACCGGGGAGCTGTTTTTT. Amino acid sequence: CASLNRPGGTGELFF.

The chain combines TRBV19 with TRBJ1-5, with D possibly being TRBD1 (5 bases). The germline V gene has CDR1 LNHDA and CDR2 SQIVND (reference sequence). The CDR3 sequence is 14 residues long. V lost 3 bases and J lost 3, with 9 bases in between. Written as DNA, the CDR3 is TGTGCCAGTAGTATGGACAATCCCAATCAGCCCCAGCATTTT. It encodes CASSMDNPNQPQHF.

This clonotype came up a few times. The V and J genes are TRBV7-2 and TRBJ1-1; TRBD1 is a possible D gene (5 bases). Between the trimmed V and J ends, which lost 5 bases and 11 bases, there was a span of 15 bases. CDR1 is SGHTA and CDR2 is FQGNSA in the germline V gene. CDR3 size: 12 residues. CDR3 in amino acids: CASSVRPGAAFF. The CDR3 DNA reads as TGTGCCAGCAGCGTCCGGCCCGGGGCCGCTTTCTTT.

The J gene is TRBJ1-2, the V gene TRBV6-2 or TRBV6-3, with D perhaps matching TRBD1 (6 bases). V lost 2 bases, J lost 7 bases, and 20 bases lay in between. This CDR3 contains 16 residues. CDR1 MNHEY and CDR2 SVGEGT come from the germline V gene. This CDR3 is CASSYGRDTRRVGYTF. In DNA, the CDR3 is TGTGCCAGCAGTTACGGGCGGGACACCCGAAGGGTTGGCTACACCTTC.

The genes are TRBV5-1 and TRBJ2-7, with a weak D call TRBD1 (6 bases). V gave up 2 bases and J gave up 5 bases, with 8 bases separating them. The CDR3 spans 12 residues. Germline CDR1 SGHRS, CDR2 YFSETQ. CDR3 amino acids: CASSFRDNEQYF. The CDR3 DNA sequence: TGCGCCAGCAGCTTCCGGGACAACGAGCAGTACTTC.

V gene TRBV11-3 combines with J gene TRBJ1-2; 7 positions agree with TRBD1. After removal of 0 bases from V and 6 bases from J, the junction contained 7 bases not matched to a gene. This CDR3 spans 15 amino acids. In germline, CDR1 is SGHNT, CDR2 YENEEA. In DNA, the CDR3 is TGTGCCAGCAGCTTAGATACAGGGGAGGCGAATGGCTACACCTTC. Protein product: CASSLDTGEANGYTF.